The table lists the clone carrying this TCR beta chain with many counts. The antigen is undetermined. MiXCR, run by TCRdb on the reads, gives a single entry per CDR3 protein. The table shows approximately 550,000 distinct CDR3 sequences, with approximately 15% occurring only once. These data originate in a study of T cell repertoires in cytomegalovirus infection. The CDR3 totals 14 residues. Germline values: CDR1 LGHNT, CDR2 FRNRAP. V shed 7 bases, J shed 8 bases, and the junction held 8 bases outside the gene matches. General study findings and limits: CMV carriers having the relevant HLA were flagged by cumulative public TCR beta family frequency. What dominated the ex vivo response were HLA-C-restricted CMV-specific TCR beta clonotypes.

The source of this sequence is a human donor in good health (CMV status not recorded). Some clones in this sample may be carry-over from other donors' samples. The chain combines TRBV12-5 with TRBJ1-2, with 12 bases fitting TRBD1. Source material: CD8+ T cells from PBMCs. CDR3 DNA sequence: TGTGCTAGTGCCCCTGGGACAGGGGGCTTCGGCTACACCTTC. Its translation: CASAPGTGGFGYTF. The whole variable domain, remainder taken from reference TRBV12-5 and TRBJ1-2, is DARVTQTPRHKVTEMGQEVTMRCQPILGHNTVFWYRQTMMQGLELLAYFRNRAPLDDSGMPKDRFSAEMPDATLATLKIQPSEPRDSAVYFCASAPGTGGFGYTFGSGTRLTVV.